A single sample is the source of the 16 T cell receptor beta chains below, sequenced in a study of graft-versus-host responses after intestinal transplantation. Sequencing was performed with immunoSEQ multiplex PCR; in TCRdb, only in-frame clones are kept and a portion is missing. The sample shows about 13,000 clones, under 40% of them seen only once. Irradiated stimulators labeled with violet dye, about 200,000 in number, were plated with about 200,000 CFSE-labeled responders. This specimen was alloreactive CD8+ T cells from a mixed lymphocyte reaction culture, taken before intestinal transplant. The subset here: CFSE-low proliferating T cells sorted from roughly 6-day pre-transplant mixed lymphocyte reaction (GvH or HvG direction). The receptor set was obtained from a human patient who received an intestinal transplant.

V usage is TRBV11-3 and J usage is TRBJ1-3; the D is unclear. Germline CDR1 reads SGHNT; CDR2 reads YENEEA. V was shortened by 6 bases and J by 5 bases, with 20 bases between the two germline ends. This CDR3 has 16 residues. The CDR3 DNA sequence: TGTGCCAGCAGTCATCTAAAGGGTATGATTAGAAACACCATATATTTT. This sequence encodes CASSHLKGMIRNTIYF.

Only one count was recorded for this clone. The chain carries TRBV5-1 and TRBJ2-3; 7 nucleotides align to TRBD1. Germline V lookup: CDR1 SGHRS, CDR2 YFSETQ. The CDR3 runs to 15 residues. J was trimmed by 2 bases and V by 5 bases; bases with no gene match: 8. This CDR3 is CASSYDRALTDTQYF. In DNA, the CDR3 is TGCGCCAGCAGTTACGACAGGGCTCTCACAGATACGCAGTATTTT. Complete variable domain (other parts from reference TRBV5-1 and TRBJ2-3): KAGVTQTPRYLIKTRGQQVTLSCSPISGHRSVSWYQQTPGQGLQFLFEYFSETQRNKGNFPGRFSGRQFSNSRSEMNVSTLELGDSALYLCASSYDRALTDTQYFGPGTRLTVL.

As DNA, the CDR3 is TGTGCCAGCAGTTTACAACTAGCGGGAGGGCCCCCTTACAATGAGCAGTTCTTC. The encoded protein is CASSLQLAGGPPYNEQFF. The chain joins TRBV28 to TRBJ2-1; 13 nucleotides match TRBD2. Germline assignment: CDR1 MDHEN and CDR2 SYDVKM. CDR3 length: 18 residues. With 2 bases clipped from V and 4 bases from J, the junction kept 8 bases outside the gene matches.

V and J are TRBV13 and TRBJ2-7; 9 bases align to TRBD1. The length of the CDR3 is 16 residues. Germline V gene lookup returns CDR1 PRHDT and CDR2 FYEKMQ (reference sequence). V lost 5 bases to trimming and J lost 5 bases; unmatched junction nucleotides: 13. CDR3 region: CASSPPSGTGWNEQYF. The CDR3 nucleotides read TGTGCCAGCAGCCCGCCCTCCGGGACAGGGTGGAACGAGCAGTACTTC.

This clone has only a few counts. The rearrangement joins TRBV7-6 to TRBJ1-6; perhaps TRBD1 as D (6 bases). In germline, CDR1 is SGHVS, CDR2 FNYEAQ. This CDR3 is 14 amino acids long. Trimming took off 2 bases at V and 5 bases at J, with 7 bases between the two ends. CDR3 region: CASSLRGNNSPLHF. In nucleotides, the CDR3 is TGTGCCAGCAGCTTAAGGGGGAATAATTCACCCCTCCACTTT.

To note about this clone: Relative to the germline gene, one junction end is altered; a read error may explain this. The chain recombines TRBV18 with TRBJ2-4, with 12 bases matching TRBD2. This CDR3 spans 12 amino acids. Germline V lookup: CDR1 KGHSH, CDR2 LQKENI. The CDR3 region is CASSRLAGGSHF. CDR3 DNA: TGTGCCAGCTCTCGGCTAGCGGGAGGGTCTCACTTC.

This clone has just a few counts. The V call is TRBV4-1, the J call TRBJ1-2; weak D call: TRBD1 (5 bases). The CDR3 totals 17 residues. Looked up from germline, CDR1 is MGHRA and CDR2 is YSYEKL. Trimming left V 0 bases short and J 5 bases short, with 19 bases between. This chain's CDR3 is CASSQDLRQIQPYGYTF. CDR3 coding DNA: TGCGCCAGCAGCCAAGATCTCAGACAGATCCAGCCTTATGGCTACACCTTC.

This clone was seen only a few times. The chain links TRBV11-3 to TRBJ1-2, with D possibly matching TRBD1 (5 bases). The V and J ends lost 2 bases and 3 bases respectively, with 22 bases between them. Germline V lookup: CDR1 SGHNT, CDR2 YENEEA. The CDR3 runs 18 residues. The CDR3 loop is CASSLIQGLSGLHYGYTF. As DNA, the CDR3 is TGTGCCAGCAGCTTAATCCAGGGATTATCGGGGCTGCACTATGGCTACACCTTC. The full variable domain, in which reference TRBV11-3 and TRBJ1-2 provide the parts outside the CDR3, is EAGVVQSPRYKIIEKKQPVAFWCNPISGHNTLYWYLQNLGQGPELLIRYENEEAVDDSQLPKDRFSAERLKGVDSTLKIQPAELGDSAVYLCASSLIQGLSGLHYGYTFGSGTRLTVV.

V and J are TRBV6-5 and TRBJ2-7, with 9 positions matching TRBD2. The trim removed 2 bases at V and 7 bases at J, leaving 6 bases unmatched. CDR3 size: 14 residues. Germline V gene data show CDR1 as MNHEY and CDR2 as SVGAGI. The CDR3 DNA reads as TGTGCCAGCAGTTACGGGACTAGCCTGGAGGAGCAGTACTTC. Protein: CASSYGTSLEEQYF.

V gene TRBV4-2 combines with J gene TRBJ2-1, with TRBD1 as a possible D gene (6 bases). The CDR3 spans 18 residues. CDR1 is LGHNA, CDR2 YNFKEQ, per germline. Trimming cost V 4 bases and J 4 bases, with 23 bases left between them. The CDR3 here is CASSPRSEGVGVYNEQFF. The CDR3 coding sequence is TGTGCCAGCAGCCCCAGAAGTGAGGGGGTCGGGGTATACAATGAGCAGTTCTTC.

The CDR3 loop is CASSSFGSYEQYF. CDR3 DNA sequence: TGTGCCAGCAGTTCCTTCGGTTCCTACGAGCAGTACTTC. The chain carries TRBV27 and TRBJ2-7; D call uncertain. V shed 4 bases and J shed 1 base, with 8 bases lying between them. This CDR3 is built from 13 residues. CDR1 is MNHEY, CDR2 SMNVEV, per germline (reference sequence).

This sequence joins TRBV5-6 and TRBJ2-2; tentative D call: TRBD1 (5 bases). CDR1 and CDR2 (germline): SGHDT, YYEEEE. This CDR3 has 17 amino acids. V lost 0 bases and J lost 7, with 19 bases in between. The DNA for the CDR3 is TGTGCCAGCAGCTTGGCCGGGCACAGGATAACCGGCGGGGAGCTGTTTTTT. Translation: CASSLAGHRITGGELFF.

This clone showed up just a few times. This chain links TRBV5-1 with TRBJ1-6; D may be TRBD1 (5 bases). The germline V and J ends were trimmed by 5 bases and 6 bases, with 21 bases remaining between them. This CDR3 has 17 amino acids. The germline V gene encodes CDR1 SGHRS and CDR2 YFSETQ. The CDR3 DNA reads TGCGCCAGCAGGCGGGGGAAGCTCATTGGATTTAATTCACCCCTCCACTTT. It encodes CASRRGKLIGFNSPLHF.

By its share, this clone is medium-sized. This sequence joins TRBV6-4 and TRBJ1-1; D ambiguous. From germline, CDR1 is MRHNA and CDR2 SNTAGT. With 3 bases removed from V and 5 bases from J, the gap between germline ends came to 25 bases. The length of the CDR3 is 18 residues. The CDR3 nucleotides are TGTGCCAGCAGTGAATATTGTAGGTGGGATGTTTGTGGGACTGAAGCTTTCTTT. This sequence encodes CASSEYCRWDVCGTEAFF.

The V call is TRBV9, the J call TRBJ2-2; D could derive from TRBD1 or TRBD2 (6 bases each). There are 16 residues in the CDR3. Trimming left V 0 bases short and J 1 base short, with 10 bases between. CDR1 is SGDLS, CDR2 YYNGEE, per germline. The CDR3 protein is CASSVAGGGNTGELFF. The CDR3 nucleotides read TGTGCCAGCAGCGTAGCTGGAGGGGGGAACACCGGGGAGCTGTTTTTT. Filled out from reference TRBV9 and TRBJ2-2, the complete variable domain reads DSGVTQTPKHLITATGQRVTLRCSPRSGDLSVYWYQQSLDQGLQFLIQYYNGEERAKGNILERFSAQQFPDLHSELNLSSLELGDSALYFCASSVAGGGNTGELFFGEGSRLTVL.

This clone turned up a few times. The V and J genes are TRBV19 and TRBJ2-3; TRBD2 aligns across 10 bases. The germline CDR1 and CDR2 sequences are LNHDA and SQIVND (reference sequence). The CDR3 contains 18 residues. V trimming: 5 bases; J trimming: 5 bases; junction bases outside the gene matches: 16. The CDR3 spells CASSLGSRLAGVLDTQYF. For the CDR3, the DNA is TGTGCCAGTAGTTTGGGATCGCGTCTAGCGGGAGTATTAGATACGCAGTATTTT.